Below are 21 T cell receptor beta chains sequenced from a single sample in a study of beta chain features in type 1 diabetes. Study conclusions and caveats: In every one of the four CD4+ subsets, TCRB CDR3s were moderately but significantly shorter in Type 1 diabetes patients.

Antigens of these TCRs are unknown. Every bit of the isolated RNA underwent reverse transcription, so sequencing read expressed TCRB transcripts. Clones were read by immunoSEQ multiplex PCR, and TCRdb kept only the in-frame ones, dropping some. The data hold about 150,000 clones, with approximately 10% observed a single time. The source material was central memory CD4+ T cells from blood. These receptors all come from a man in his thirties or forties with type 1 diabetes.

The table lists this clone with many counts. This chain connects TRBV30 to TRBJ2-2; possible D gene TRBD2, 5 bases. V lost 2 bases and J 9 bases, leaving 7 bases between the germline ends. The length of the CDR3 is 11 residues. Germline assignment: CDR1 GTSNPN and CDR2 SVGIG (reference sequence). Here the CDR3 reads CAWSIAWELFF. Written as DNA, the CDR3 is TGTGCCTGGAGTATAGCGTGGGAGCTGTTTTTT.

The V and J genes are TRBV29-1 and TRBJ1-4, with 9 nucleotides matching TRBD1. After removal of 4 bases from V and 8 bases from J, the junction contained 5 bases not matched to a gene. CDR3 length: 13 amino acids. Germline V gives CDR1 SQVTM, CDR2 ANQGSEA. The CDR3 spells CSVVRTGDEKLFF. The CDR3 coding sequence is TGCAGCGTTGTTAGGACAGGGGACGAAAAACTGTTTTTT.

The J gene is TRBJ2-1, the V gene TRBV4-1, with D possibly matching TRBD2 (6 bases). Germline loops: CDR1 MGHRA, CDR2 YSYEKL. The CDR3 loop spans 20 amino acids. The V and J ends lost 2 bases and 1 base respectively, with 24 bases between them. DNA for the CDR3: TGCGCCAGCAGCCAATGGAGGCTGAGAGGCCATAGCGGATCCTACAATGAGCAGTTCTTC. Encoded protein: CASSQWRLRGHSGSYNEQFF.

This chain joins TRBV15 and TRBJ1-1, with 8 bases identical to TRBD1. V was pared by 4 bases and J by 8 bases, with 15 bases of the junction left unmatched. The CDR3 runs to 16 residues. Germline lookup yields CDR1 LNHNV and CDR2 YYDKDF (reference sequence). The CDR3 nucleotides read TGTGCCACCAGCACAGTGAGTGGGACAGGAACCAGGGAAGCTTTCTTT. Residues: CATSTVSGTGTREAFF.

The genes are TRBV19 and TRBJ2-3, with D possibly matching TRBD2 (5 bases). Trimming took 3 bases from V and 2 from J, leaving 12 bases between them. Germline assignment: CDR1 LNHDA and CDR2 SQIVND (reference sequence). The CDR3 runs 15 residues. This CDR3 is CASSIEGFNTDTQYF. DNA of the CDR3: TGTGCCAGTAGTATCGAGGGATTTAACACAGATACGCAGTATTTT. Complete variable domain (other parts from reference TRBV19 and TRBJ2-3): DGGITQSPKYLFRKEGQNVTLSCEQNLNHDAMYWYRQDPGQGLRLIYYSQIVNDFQKGDIAEGYSVSREKKESFPLTVTSAQKNPTAFYLCASSIEGFNTDTQYFGPGTRLTVL.

This chain joins TRBV7-6 and TRBJ1-1, with a weak D call TRBD1 (6 bases). CDR3 length equals 15 residues. V lost 4 bases, J lost 2 bases, and 14 bases lay in between. Germline CDR1 SGHVS, CDR2 FNYEAQ. CDR3 DNA sequence: TGTGCCAGCAGCTGCCCAGGACAGCTTAACACTGAAGCTTTCTTT. This translates into CASSCPGQLNTEAFF.

This sequence joins TRBV28 and TRBJ1-1, with D hard to call. The CDR3 contains 11 residues. The V end lost 3 bases, the J end lost 3 bases, and 2 bases lay between the germline ends. Germline V lookup: CDR1 MDHEN, CDR2 SYDVKM. CDR3 nucleotide sequence: TGTGCCAGCAGTTTCTACACTGAAGCTTTCTTT. As protein: CASSFYTEAFF. Full variable domain (missing parts from reference TRBV28 and TRBJ1-1): DVKVTQSSRYLVKRTGEKVFLECVQDMDHENMFWYRQDPGLGLRLIYFSYDVKMKEKGDIPEGYSVSREKKERFSLILESASTNQTSMYLCASSFYTEAFFGQGTRLTVV.

V is TRBV5-1 and J is TRBJ2-1; 8 nucleotides agree with TRBD2. The germline CDR1 and CDR2 sequences are SGHRS and YFSETQ. The V gene end was trimmed by 1 base and the J gene end by 5 bases; junction bases not matched to a gene: 5. The CDR3 length is 15 residues. DNA of the CDR3: TGCGCCAGCAGCTTGAATAGCGGGACCAACAATGAGCAGTTCTTC. Translation: CASSLNSGTNNEQFF.

The table lists this clone with a few counts. Other DNA sequences in the sample encode the same CDR3. The rearrangement uses TRBV9 and TRBJ2-2, with D possibly matching TRBD2 (6 bases). The germline V gene encodes CDR1 SGDLS and CDR2 YYNGEE. Trimming removed 2 bases from V and 1 base from J, with 12 bases in between. The CDR3 extends over 16 amino acids. CDR3 loop: CASSVGGLLNTGELFF. In nucleotides, the CDR3 is TGTGCCAGCAGCGTCGGGGGACTCCTGAACACCGGGGAGCTGTTTTTT.

The CDR3 nucleotides read TGTGCCAGCGGGAGAGCGGGCCTTAGCACAGATACGCAGTATTTT. Translated: CASGRAGLSTDTQYF. The chain uses TRBV27 and TRBJ2-3, with D perhaps matching TRBD2 (6 bases). CDR1 is MNHEY, CDR2 SMNVEV, per germline (reference sequence). The CDR3 is 15 residues long. V was clipped by 8 bases and J by 0 bases, with 15 bases between them.

This clone was recorded a few times. This rearrangement joins TRBV6-1 to TRBJ2-7; 11 nucleotides align to TRBD2. V trimming: 2 bases; J trimming: 4 bases; junction bases outside the gene matches: 4. The germline CDR1 and CDR2 sequences are MNHNS and SASEGT. The CDR3 is made up of 15 amino acids. The DNA of the CDR3 is TGTGCCAGCAGTGAATCGGCTAGCGGGAGGTACGAGCAGTACTTC. Protein product: CASSESASGRYEQYF.

This clone was found a few times. The rearrangement joins TRBV7-9 to TRBJ2-7, with D unclear. Germline V gene lookup returns CDR1 SEHNR and CDR2 FQNEAQ (reference sequence). Trimming shortened V by 2 bases and J by 6 bases, and 5 bases separated the two germline ends. This CDR3 spans 11 amino acids. CDR3 residues: CASSLSSEQYF. CDR3 bases: TGTGCCAGCAGCTTATCTAGCGAGCAGTACTTC.

This clone has more than one count but fewer than ten. The chain couples TRBV6-1 to TRBJ2-1; the D gene is possibly TRBD2 (6 bases). Germline V gene lookup returns CDR1 MNHNS and CDR2 SASEGT. This CDR3 spans 16 amino acids. The V end lost 1 base, the J end lost 2 bases, and 12 bases lay between the germline ends. The CDR3 sequence: CASSEVGGVTYNEQFF. The CDR3 DNA sequence: TGTGCCAGCAGTGAAGTCGGGGGAGTAACCTACAATGAGCAGTTCTTC.

The genes are TRBV6-5 and TRBJ1-1, with a weak D call TRBD1 (5 bases). The germline V gene encodes CDR1 MNHEY and CDR2 SVGAGI. Trimming removed 7 bases at V and 5 bases at J, with 17 bases between. CDR3 length: 14 amino acids. CDR3 coding DNA: TGTGCCAGCATCTCTCCTCAGGGAAGAACTGAAGCTTTCTTT. Amino acid sequence: CASISPQGRTEAFF.

J is TRBJ2-1 and V is TRBV7-9, with 9 bases fitting TRBD1. The trim removed 10 bases at V and 7 bases at J, leaving 11 bases unmatched. The germline CDR1 and CDR2 sequences are SEHNR and FQNEAQ (reference sequence). This CDR3 is 14 amino acids long. CDR3 loop: CATDRDRVTNEQFF. As DNA, the CDR3 is TGTGCCACAGACCGGGACAGGGTAACTAATGAGCAGTTCTTC. The full variable domain, rest sourced from reference TRBV7-9 and TRBJ2-1, is DTGVSQNPRHKITKRGQNVTFRCDPISEHNRLYWYRQTLGQGPEFLTYFQNEAQLEKSRLLSDRFSAERPKGSFSTLEIQRTEQGDSAMYLCATDRDRVTNEQFFGPGTRLTVL.

The chain combines TRBV30 with TRBJ2-1; tentatively, D is TRBD2 (8 bases). V dropped 5 bases and J dropped 5 bases, with 19 bases sitting between them. Germline CDR1 and CDR2: GTSNPN and SVGIG (reference sequence). The CDR3 length is 15 residues. The CDR3 reads CAWGDGTAGDNEQFF. The CDR3 DNA sequence: TGTGCCTGGGGAGACGGGACAGCGGGGGACAATGAGCAGTTCTTC.

The rearrangement uses TRBV30 and TRBJ1-5, with a weak D call TRBD1 (5 bases). Trimming stripped 0 bases from V and 0 bases from J, with 18 bases between. The germline V gene encodes CDR1 GTSNPN and CDR2 SVGIG (reference sequence). The CDR3 is 18 residues long. The CDR3 DNA sequence: TGTGCCTGGAGTGTAGACAGCCCCTCCGCAGATAGCAATCAGCCCCAGCATTTT. This encodes CAWSVDSPSADSNQPQHF.

This clone was observed a few times. The chain links TRBV13 to TRBJ2-1; no definite D call. The CDR3 extends over 12 amino acids. V lost 5 bases and J lost 4, with 6 bases in between. CDR1 is PRHDT, CDR2 FYEKMQ, per germline (reference sequence). The CDR3 here is CASSLMYNEQFF. In DNA, the CDR3 is TGTGCCAGCAGCCTAATGTACAATGAGCAGTTCTTC.

The chain couples TRBV4-2 to TRBJ2-7; D gene unclear. The CDR3 sequence is 15 residues long. The V end was cut by 0 bases, the J end by 3 bases, with 12 bases between. Germline-derived CDR1 and CDR2 are LGHNA and YNFKEQ. The CDR3 coding sequence is TGTGCCAGCAGCCAAGAGAGGCAGACCAACTACGAGCAGTACTTC. Its protein is CASSQERQTNYEQYF.

Only a few counts were recorded for this clone. CDR3 protein: CASRGTGDDEQYF. The DNA of the CDR3 is TGTGCCAGCAGGGGGACAGGGGACGACGAGCAGTACTTC. The genes are TRBV28 and TRBJ2-7; 10 bases line up with TRBD1. The CDR3 totals 13 residues. Trimming cost V 6 bases and J 5 bases; bases outside gene matches: 4. Per germline, CDR1 MDHEN and CDR2 SYDVKM.

In its sample, this clone was seen a few times. The chain combines TRBV27 with TRBJ2-7; 7 bases align to TRBD1. Trimming took 6 bases from V and 7 from J; bases not matched to a gene: 12. Germline V gene lookup returns CDR1 MNHEY and CDR2 SMNVEV (reference sequence). The CDR3 covers 14 residues. Here the CDR3 reads CASRDQRTGWEQYF. CDR3 sequence (DNA): TGTGCCAGCAGGGATCAGAGGACAGGATGGGAGCAGTACTTC.